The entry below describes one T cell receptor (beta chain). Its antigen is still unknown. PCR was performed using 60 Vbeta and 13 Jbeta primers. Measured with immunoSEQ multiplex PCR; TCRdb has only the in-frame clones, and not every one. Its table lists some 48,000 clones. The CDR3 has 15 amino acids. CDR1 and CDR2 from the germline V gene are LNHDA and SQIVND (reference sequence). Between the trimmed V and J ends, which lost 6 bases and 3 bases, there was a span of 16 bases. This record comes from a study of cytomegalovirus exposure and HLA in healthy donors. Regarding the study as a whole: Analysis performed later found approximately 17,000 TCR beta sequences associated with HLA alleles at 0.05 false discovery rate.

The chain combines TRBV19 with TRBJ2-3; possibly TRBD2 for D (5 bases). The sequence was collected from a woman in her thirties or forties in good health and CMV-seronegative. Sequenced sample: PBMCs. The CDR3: CASSLLVVSTDTQYF. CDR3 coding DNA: TGTGCCAGTAGCTTACTAGTAGTTAGTACAGATACGCAGTATTTT.